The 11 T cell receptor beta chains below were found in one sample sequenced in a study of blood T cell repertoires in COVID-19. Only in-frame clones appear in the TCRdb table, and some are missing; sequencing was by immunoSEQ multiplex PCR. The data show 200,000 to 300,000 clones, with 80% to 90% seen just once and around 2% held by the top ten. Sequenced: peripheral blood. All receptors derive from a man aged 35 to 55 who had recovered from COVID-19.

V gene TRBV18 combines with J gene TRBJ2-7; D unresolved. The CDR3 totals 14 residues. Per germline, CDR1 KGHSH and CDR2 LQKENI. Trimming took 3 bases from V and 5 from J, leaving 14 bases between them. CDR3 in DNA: TGTGCCAGCTCACCCCCCCCCGGGTATGACGAGCAGTACTTC. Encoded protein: CASSPPPGYDEQYF.

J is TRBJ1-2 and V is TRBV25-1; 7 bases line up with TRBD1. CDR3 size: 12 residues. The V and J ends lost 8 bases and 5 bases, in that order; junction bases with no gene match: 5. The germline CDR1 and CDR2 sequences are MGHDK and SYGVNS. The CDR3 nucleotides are TGTGCCAGCCGACAGGGTACTTATGGCTACACCTTC. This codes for CASRQGTYGYTF.

CDR3 amino acids: CASSLSKTGYQPQHF. CDR3 nucleotide sequence: TGTGCCAGCAGTTTATCCAAGACAGGATATCAGCCCCAGCATTTT. The rearrangement uses TRBV27 and TRBJ1-5; tentative D call: TRBD1 (6 bases). The CDR3 consists of 15 residues. V lost 0 bases, J lost 5 bases, and 11 bases lay in between. CDR1 MNHEY and CDR2 SMNVEV come from the germline V gene (reference sequence).

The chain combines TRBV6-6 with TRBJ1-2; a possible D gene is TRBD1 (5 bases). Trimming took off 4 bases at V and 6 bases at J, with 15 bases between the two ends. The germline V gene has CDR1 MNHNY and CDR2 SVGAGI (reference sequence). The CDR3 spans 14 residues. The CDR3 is CASSLLRGLDGYTF. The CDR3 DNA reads TGTGCCAGCAGTTTACTAAGGGGCCTTGATGGCTACACCTTC.

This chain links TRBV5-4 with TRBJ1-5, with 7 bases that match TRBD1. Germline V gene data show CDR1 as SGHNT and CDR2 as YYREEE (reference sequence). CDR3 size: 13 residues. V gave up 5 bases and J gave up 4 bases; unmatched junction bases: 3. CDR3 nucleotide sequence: TGTGCCAGCAGTAGGGACAGAAATCAGCCCCAGCATTTT. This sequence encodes CASSRDRNQPQHF.

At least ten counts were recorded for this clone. CDR3 in DNA: TGTGCCAGTAGTCGCCAGCAGGGGCCTAGGGACGAGCAGTACTTC. This gives the protein CASSRQQGPRDEQYF. J is TRBJ2-7 and V is TRBV19, with D maybe TRBD1 (6 bases). The CDR3 has 15 residues. V gave up 5 bases and J gave up 5 bases, with 19 bases separating them. In germline, CDR1 is LNHDA, CDR2 SQIVND (reference sequence).

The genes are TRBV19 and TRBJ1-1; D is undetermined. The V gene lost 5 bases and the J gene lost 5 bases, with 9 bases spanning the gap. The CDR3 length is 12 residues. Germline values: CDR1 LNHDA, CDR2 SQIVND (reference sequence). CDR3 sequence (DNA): TGTGCCAGTAGTGCCGGGAGAACTGAAGCTTTCTTT. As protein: CASSAGRTEAFF.

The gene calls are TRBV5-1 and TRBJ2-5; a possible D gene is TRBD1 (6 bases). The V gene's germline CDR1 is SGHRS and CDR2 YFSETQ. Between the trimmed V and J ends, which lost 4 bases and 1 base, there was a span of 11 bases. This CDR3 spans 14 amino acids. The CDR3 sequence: CASSAGQSQETQYF. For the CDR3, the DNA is TGCGCCAGCAGCGCCGGACAGAGCCAAGAGACCCAGTACTTC.

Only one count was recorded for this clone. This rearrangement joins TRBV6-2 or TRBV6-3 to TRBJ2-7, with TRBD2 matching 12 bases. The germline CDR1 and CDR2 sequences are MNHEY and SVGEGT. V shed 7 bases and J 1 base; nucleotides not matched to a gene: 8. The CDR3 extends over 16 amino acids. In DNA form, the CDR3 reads TGTGCCAGCACCCCCACCGGGACTAGCGGGTCCTACGAGCAGTACTTC. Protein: CASTPTGTSGSYEQYF.

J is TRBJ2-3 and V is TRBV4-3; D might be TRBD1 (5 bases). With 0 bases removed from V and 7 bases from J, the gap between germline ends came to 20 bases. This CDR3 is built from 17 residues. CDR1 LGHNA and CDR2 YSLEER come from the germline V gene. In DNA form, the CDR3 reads TGCGCCAGCAGCCAAGAAAAGGCAGGGCTAGGAGTGCATACGCAGTATTTT. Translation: CASSQEKAGLGVHTQYF.

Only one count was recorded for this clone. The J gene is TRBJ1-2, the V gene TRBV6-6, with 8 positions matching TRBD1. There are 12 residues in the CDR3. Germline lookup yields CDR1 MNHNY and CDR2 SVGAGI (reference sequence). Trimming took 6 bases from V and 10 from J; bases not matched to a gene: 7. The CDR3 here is CASSPLTGDYTF. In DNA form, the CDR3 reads TGTGCCAGCAGCCCCCTGACAGGGGACTACACCTTC.